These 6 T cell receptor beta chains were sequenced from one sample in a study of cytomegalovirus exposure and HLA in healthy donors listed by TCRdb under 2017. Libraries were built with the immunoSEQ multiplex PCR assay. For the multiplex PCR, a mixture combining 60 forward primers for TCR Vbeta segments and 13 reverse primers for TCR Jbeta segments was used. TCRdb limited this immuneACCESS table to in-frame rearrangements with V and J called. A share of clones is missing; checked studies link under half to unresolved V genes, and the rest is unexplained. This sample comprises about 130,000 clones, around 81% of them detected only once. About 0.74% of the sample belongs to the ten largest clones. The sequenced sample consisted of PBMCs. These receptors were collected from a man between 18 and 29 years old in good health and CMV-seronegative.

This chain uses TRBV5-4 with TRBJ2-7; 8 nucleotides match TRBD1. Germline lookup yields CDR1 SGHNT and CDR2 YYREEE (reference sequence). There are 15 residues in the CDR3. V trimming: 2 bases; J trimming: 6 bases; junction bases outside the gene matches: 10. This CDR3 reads CASSFRQGPHREQYF. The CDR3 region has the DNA TGTGCCAGCAGCTTCAGACAGGGGCCGCACCGCGAGCAGTACTTC.

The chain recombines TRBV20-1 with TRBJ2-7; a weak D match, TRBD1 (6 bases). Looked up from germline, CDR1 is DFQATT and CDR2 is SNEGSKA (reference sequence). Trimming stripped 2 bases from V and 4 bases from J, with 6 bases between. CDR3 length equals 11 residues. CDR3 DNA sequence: TGCAGTGCTAGAAGGGGGTACGAGCAGTACTTC. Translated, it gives CSARRGYEQYF.

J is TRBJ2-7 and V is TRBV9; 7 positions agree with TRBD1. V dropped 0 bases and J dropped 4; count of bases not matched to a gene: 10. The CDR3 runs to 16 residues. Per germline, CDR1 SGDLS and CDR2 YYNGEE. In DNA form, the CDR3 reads TGTGCCAGCAGCGTAGTTAGGGACAGACACCGTTACGAGCAGTACTTC. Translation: CASSVVRDRHRYEQYF.

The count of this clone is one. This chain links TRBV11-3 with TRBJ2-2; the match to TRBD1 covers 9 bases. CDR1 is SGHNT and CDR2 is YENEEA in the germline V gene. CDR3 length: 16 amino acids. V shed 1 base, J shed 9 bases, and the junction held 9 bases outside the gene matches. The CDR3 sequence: CASSLAQGAYGRELFF. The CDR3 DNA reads TGTGCCAGCAGCTTAGCACAGGGGGCTTACGGAAGGGAGCTGTTTTTT.

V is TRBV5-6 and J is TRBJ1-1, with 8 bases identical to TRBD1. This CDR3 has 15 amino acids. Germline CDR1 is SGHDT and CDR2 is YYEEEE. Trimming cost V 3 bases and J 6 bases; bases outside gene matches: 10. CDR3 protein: CASSYRTGRYAEAFF. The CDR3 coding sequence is TGTGCCAGCAGCTACCGGACAGGGAGGTACGCTGAAGCTTTCTTT.

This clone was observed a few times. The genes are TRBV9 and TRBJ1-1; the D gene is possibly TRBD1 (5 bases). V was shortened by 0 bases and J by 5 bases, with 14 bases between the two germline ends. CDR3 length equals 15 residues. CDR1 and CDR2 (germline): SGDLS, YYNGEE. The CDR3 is CASSVEAGSKTEAFF. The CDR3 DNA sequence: TGTGCCAGCAGCGTAGAGGCAGGGTCGAAAACTGAAGCTTTCTTT.